The clone carrying this T cell receptor (beta chain) appeared a single time. Repertoires were generated with immunoSEQ multiplex PCR, while TCRdb's copy carries only in-frame clones and drops some. The top ten clones hold 15% to 18% of a sample with approximately 56,000 clones, approximately 85% of them seen once. The time point denotes: pretreatment peripheral blood. All patients handed over anywhere from 1 to 8 samples, pretreatment and on-treatment. The sample comes from a study of PD-L1 blockade in urothelial cancer. The germline V gene has CDR1 MNHEY and CDR2 SMNVEV (reference sequence). The CDR3 sequence is 15 residues long. Deletions cut 2 bases from V and 2 bases from J, with 12 bases between.

The sequencing here drew on PBMCs, taken around atezolizumab (anti-PD-L1) treatment. The clonotype was recovered from a man between 70 and 80 years old with urothelial cancer. The V and J genes are TRBV27 and TRBJ1-2, with D possibly being TRBD1 (6 bases). This CDR3 is CASSLVGRGNYGYTF. As DNA, the CDR3 is TGTGCCAGCAGTTTAGTGGGCAGGGGCAACTATGGCTACACCTTC.